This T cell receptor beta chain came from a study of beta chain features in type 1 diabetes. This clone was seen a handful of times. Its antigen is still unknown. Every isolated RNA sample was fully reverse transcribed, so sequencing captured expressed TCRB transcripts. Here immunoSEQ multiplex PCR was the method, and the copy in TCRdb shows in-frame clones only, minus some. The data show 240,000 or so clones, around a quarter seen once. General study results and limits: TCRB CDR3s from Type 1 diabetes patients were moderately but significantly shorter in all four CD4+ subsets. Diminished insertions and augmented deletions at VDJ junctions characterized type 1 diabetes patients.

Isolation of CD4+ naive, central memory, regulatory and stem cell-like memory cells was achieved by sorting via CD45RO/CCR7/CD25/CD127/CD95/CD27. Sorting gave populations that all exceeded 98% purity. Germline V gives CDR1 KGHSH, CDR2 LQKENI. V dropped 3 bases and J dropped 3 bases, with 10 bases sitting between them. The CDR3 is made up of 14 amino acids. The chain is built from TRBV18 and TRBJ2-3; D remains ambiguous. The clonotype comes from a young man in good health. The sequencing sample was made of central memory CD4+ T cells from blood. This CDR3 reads CASSPPADTDTQYF. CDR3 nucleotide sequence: TGTGCCAGCTCACCCCCGGCAGATACAGATACGCAGTATTTT.